This TCR beta chain appears in the sequencing data of a study of T cell repertoires in cytomegalovirus infection. Study-level information: Indications of both CMV infection and matching HLA type were provided by public TCR beta signatures.

Regarding the study as a whole: Ex vivo responses were dominated by HLA-C-restricted CMV-specific TCR beta clonotypes. Cumulative frequency of public TCR beta families picked out carriers of CMV plus the relevant HLA.

This clonotype was seen many times. Its antigen is undetermined. TCRdb passed the reads through MiXCR, listing each CDR3 protein once. The data contain some 300,000 distinct CDR3 sequences, around 9.1% of them singletons. With 3 bases clipped from V and 9 bases from J, the junction kept 8 bases outside the gene matches. Germline V lookup: CDR1 DFQATT, CDR2 SNEGSKA (reference sequence). The CDR3 is 14 amino acids. This clonotype was obtained from a human donor in good health (CMV status not recorded). Some clones in this sample may be carry-over from other donors' samples. The chain combines TRBV20-1 with TRBJ1-6; TRBD1 aligns across 7 bases. Sequencing used PBMCs. The CDR3 here is CSASPQGDASPLHF. CDR3 bases: TGCAGTGCTAGCCCCCAGGGGGATGCTTCACCCCTCCACTTT.